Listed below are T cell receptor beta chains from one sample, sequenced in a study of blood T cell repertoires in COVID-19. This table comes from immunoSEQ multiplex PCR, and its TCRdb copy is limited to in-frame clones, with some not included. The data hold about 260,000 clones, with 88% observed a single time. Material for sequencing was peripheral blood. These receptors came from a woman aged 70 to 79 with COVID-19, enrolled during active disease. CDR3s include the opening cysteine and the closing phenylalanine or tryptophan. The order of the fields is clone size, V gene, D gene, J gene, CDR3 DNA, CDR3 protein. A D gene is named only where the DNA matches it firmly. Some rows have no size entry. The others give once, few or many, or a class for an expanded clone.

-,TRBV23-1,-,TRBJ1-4,TGCGCCAGCAGCCCCCCAGCGGGGGGAACTGAAAAACTGTTTTTT,CASSPPAGGTEKLFF
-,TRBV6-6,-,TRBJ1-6,TGTGCCAGCGGATCTCGGCAGGGTTCACCCCTCCACTTT,CASGSRQGSPLHF
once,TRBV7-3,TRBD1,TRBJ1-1,TGTGCCAGCAGCTTAACCCCAGGGGGTCGTGTTGAAGCTTTCTTT,CASSLTPGGRVEAFF
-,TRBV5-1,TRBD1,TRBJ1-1,TGCGCCAGCAGCTTAGGGGGCGCGGGGGGCACTGAAGCTTTCTTT,CASSLGGAGGTEAFF
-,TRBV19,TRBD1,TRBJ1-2,TGTGCCAGTAGTATCGCGGGACAGACCACCTATGGCTACACCTTC,CASSIAGQTTYGYTF
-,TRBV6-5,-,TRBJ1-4,TGTGCCAGCACGGTGCGGCTTACAACTAATGAAAAACTGTTTTTT,CASTVRLTTNEKLFF
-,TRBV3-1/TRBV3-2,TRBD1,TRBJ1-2,TGTGCCAGCAGCCCGGACAGGGATTATGGCTACACCTTC,CASSPDRDYGYTF
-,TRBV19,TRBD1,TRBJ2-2,TGTGCCAGTAGTACGAAAAGGCAGGGGGATGGCGGGGAGCTGTTTTTT,CASSTKRQGDGGELFF
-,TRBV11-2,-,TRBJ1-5,TGTGCCAGCAGCGTACAGGGCCTGCTCAATCAGCCCCAGCATTTT,CASSVQGLLNQPQHF
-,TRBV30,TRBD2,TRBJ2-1,TGTGCCTGGAACACTCCCCGGGGGACTACTGGGGATGAGCAGTTCTTC,CAWNTPRGTTGDEQFF
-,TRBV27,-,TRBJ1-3,TGTGCCAGCAGTCCGGGGTTATGGAGAGGAAACACCATATATTTT,CASSPGLWRGNTIYF
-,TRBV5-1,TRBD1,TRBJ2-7,TGCGCCAGCAGCCTCCGGGACAGGGGCGGCGAGCAGTACTTC,CASSLRDRGGEQYF
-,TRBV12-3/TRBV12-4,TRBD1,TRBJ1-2,TGTGCCAGCAGTACCCGGACAGGGCAGGGCTACACCTTC,CASSTRTGQGYTF
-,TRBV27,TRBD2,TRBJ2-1,TGTGCCAGCAGACTGTCCGGGACTAGAGACAATGAGCAGTTCTTC,CASRLSGTRDNEQFF
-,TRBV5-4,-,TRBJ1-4,TGTGCCAGCAGCTTGGCCGGACAGAGTGCAACTAATGAAAAACTGTTTTTT,CASSLAGQSATNEKLFF
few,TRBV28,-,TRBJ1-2,TGTGCCAGCAGTTTGTCCAGGAACTATGGCTACACCTTC,CASSLSRNYGYTF
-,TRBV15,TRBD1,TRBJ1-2,TGTGCCACCAGTAGGGGACAGAACTATGGCTACACCTTC,CATSRGQNYGYTF
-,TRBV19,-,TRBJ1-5,TGTGCCAGTAGCCATAGCAATCAGCCCCAGCATTTT,CASSHSNQPQHF
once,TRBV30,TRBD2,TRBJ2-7,TGTGCCTGGAGCTTCCTAGCGGGAGGATCCTACGAGCAGTACTTC,CAWSFLAGGSYEQYF
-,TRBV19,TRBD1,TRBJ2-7,TGTGCCAGTAGCCCAAGACAGGGGGCGGACGACGAGCAGTACTTC,CASSPRQGADDEQYF
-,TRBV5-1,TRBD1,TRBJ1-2,TGCGCCAGCAGCTTGGGTGAGGGGGCTGGCTACACCTTC,CASSLGEGAGYTF
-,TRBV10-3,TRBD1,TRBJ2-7,TGTGCCATCAGTGAGTCCCCGGGACAGGGGGCCTACGAGCAGTACTTC,CAISESPGQGAYEQYF